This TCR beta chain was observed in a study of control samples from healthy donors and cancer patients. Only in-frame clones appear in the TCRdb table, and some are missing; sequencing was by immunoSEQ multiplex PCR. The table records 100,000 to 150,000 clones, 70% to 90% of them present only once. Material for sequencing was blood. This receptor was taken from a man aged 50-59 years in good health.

CDR3 region: CAWSAGTGGREQYF. CDR3 coding DNA: TGTGCCTGGAGTGCGGGGACCGGGGGTCGCGAGCAGTACTTC. This chain joins TRBV30 and TRBJ2-7; weak D call: TRBD2 (6 bases). The V gene's germline CDR1 is GTSNPN and CDR2 SVGIG (reference sequence). This CDR3 comprises 14 residues. The V gene lost 1 base and the J gene lost 6 bases, with 16 bases spanning the gap.